One sample yielded the 25 T cell receptor beta chains listed below, sequenced in a study of T-cell memory formation after mild COVID-19. TCRdb analysed the 5' RACE reads with MiXCR anew, one entry per CDR3 protein. The sample comprises about 290,000 distinct CDR3 sequences, about 15% of which are singletons, and approximately 23% rests with the top ten. Sequencing input: PBMCs or a T cell subset sorted from them (not recorded which). The receptor source for this set is a young man who had mild COVID-19 (a few samples of this study predate the infection). Cell type and time point are not known.

With regard to this clonotype: The germline gene is not matched at one end of the junction; a read error may be the cause. The chain couples TRBV6-5 to TRBJ2-3; no reliable D call. Germline lookup yields CDR1 MNHEY and CDR2 SVGAGI. The CDR3 is 17 amino acids. The CDR3 nucleotides are TGTGCCAGCAGTACCGATTTTCAAAGACACCGGCTAGATAAGCAGTATTTT. Protein: CASSTDFQRHRLDKQYF.

This clonotype has a handful of counts. Here the CDR3 reads CASSLVPGEQPQHF. CDR3 DNA sequence: TGTGCCAGCAGCTTAGTTCCGGGGGAACAGCCCCAGCATTTT. This rearrangement joins TRBV7-2 to TRBJ1-5; possible D gene TRBD1, 5 bases. Germline V gene lookup returns CDR1 SGHTA and CDR2 FQGNSA. With 1 base removed from V and 7 bases from J, the gap between germline ends came to 11 bases. The CDR3 sequence is 14 residues long.

This clonotype was seen more than once but under ten times. The chain combines TRBV30 with TRBJ1-3; D not certain. This CDR3 is 13 amino acids long. Deletions cut 4 bases from V and 1 base from J, with 8 bases between. Germline V gene data show CDR1 as GTSNPN and CDR2 as SVGIG (reference sequence). The CDR3: CAWIHESGNTIYF. DNA of the CDR3: TGTGCCTGGATTCATGAATCTGGAAACACCATATATTTT.

The rearrangement uses TRBV10-3 and TRBJ1-1, with 7 bases fitting TRBD1. Germline V gene sequence: CDR1 ENHRY, CDR2 SYGVKD. Trimming at V came to 3 bases and at J to 10 bases, leaving 11 bases not matched to a gene. The CDR3 runs to 14 residues. The CDR3 sequence is CAISDPLMTGIAFF. In DNA form, the CDR3 reads TGTGCCATCAGTGACCCGTTGATGACAGGGATAGCTTTCTTT.

CDR3 DNA: TGTGCCAGCACCTCCGGAAACACCGGGGAGCTGTTTTTT. Protein product: CASTSGNTGELFF. The chain is built from TRBV9 and TRBJ2-2; D is unclear. The V gene's germline CDR1 is SGDLS and CDR2 YYNGEE. The CDR3 spans 13 residues. V lost 6 bases, J lost 2 bases, and 8 bases lay in between.

This clonotype was found a few times. The chain uses TRBV2 and TRBJ1-2; TRBD1 is a possible D gene (5 bases). Per germline, CDR1 SNHLY and CDR2 FYNNEI. CDR3 length: 13 amino acids. The ends were cut back, 4 bases at V and 8 bases at J, with 14 bases in the middle. This CDR3 reads CASSARQGDGYTF. The CDR3 DNA follows: TGTGCCAGCAGTGCGCGGCAGGGTGACGGCTACACCTTC.

This clonotype showed up many times. The J gene is TRBJ1-2, the V gene TRBV7-9; D is undetermined. Germline CDR1 and CDR2: SEHNR and FQNEAQ (reference sequence). The V and J ends lost 5 bases and 10 bases respectively, with 14 bases between them. The CDR3 totals 12 residues. The CDR3 DNA follows: TGTGCCAGCAGCCATCATCACGGCGACTACACCTTC. Amino acids: CASSHHHGDYTF.

The CDR3 reads CASGISGANVLTF. As DNA, the CDR3 is TGTGCCAGCGGGATCTCTGGGGCCAACGTCCTGACTTTC. This chain uses TRBV28 with TRBJ2-6; D is undetermined. The germline V gene encodes CDR1 MDHEN and CDR2 SYDVKM. This CDR3 spans 13 amino acids. The V and J ends lost 8 bases and 0 bases respectively, with 5 bases between them.

In this sample, this clonotype turned up many times. CDR3 amino acids: CASSQRLGSGTQYF. CDR3 in DNA: TGTGCCAGCAGCCAAAGACTAGGGAGCGGGACCCAGTACTTC. The chain employs TRBV4-2 and TRBJ2-5; maybe TRBD2 (6 bases). The CDR3 has 14 residues. V lost 2 bases and J 7 bases, leaving 14 bases between the germline ends. The germline V gene encodes CDR1 LGHNA and CDR2 YNFKEQ.

The rearrangement uses TRBV6-1 and TRBJ2-7, with D perhaps TRBD2 (5 bases). The CDR3 has 14 residues. Trimming stripped 4 bases from V and 0 bases from J, with 10 bases between. The germline CDR1 and CDR2 sequences are MNHNS and SASEGT. The CDR3 protein is CASSAQRSSYEQYV. The CDR3 region has the DNA TGTGCCAGCAGTGCCCAGCGGAGCTCCTACGAGCAGTACGTC.

This clonotype was seen a handful of times. V and J are TRBV28 and TRBJ1-6, with 7 positions matching TRBD1. Per the germline V gene, CDR1 is MDHEN and CDR2 is SYDVKM. The V and J ends lost 5 bases and 10 bases, in that order; junction bases with no gene match: 11. This CDR3 is built from 15 residues. In DNA form, the CDR3 reads TGTGCCAGCAGTCGATCGACAGGGCGGGGCTCACCCCTCCACTTT. Protein product: CASSRSTGRGSPLHF.

The sample holds a few counts of this clonotype. The V and J genes are TRBV20-1 and TRBJ1-2; 12 bases are shared with TRBD1. This CDR3 spans 14 amino acids. CDR1 DFQATT and CDR2 SNEGSKA come from the germline V gene (reference sequence). Germline trimming cut 5 bases from V and 7 bases from J; bases unmatched to any gene: 8. The CDR3 DNA reads as TGCAGTGCTGGGACAGGGGGCGGTACGGCTGGCTACACCTTC. It is translated as CSAGTGGGTAGYTF.

This clonotype has ten or more counts. V gene TRBV7-2 combines with J gene TRBJ2-7; 8 bases are a match to TRBD1. Germline V gives CDR1 SGHTA, CDR2 FQGNSA. Germline trimming cut 6 bases from V and 12 bases from J; bases unmatched to any gene: 10. The CDR3 is 12 residues long. CDR3 in amino acids: CASSDGQGLGYF. The CDR3 nucleotides are TGTGCCAGCAGTGACGGACAGGGCCTGGGGTACTTC.

This clonotype turned up a few times. The rearrangement links TRBV7-3 to TRBJ2-2; the match to TRBD1 covers 11 bases. CDR1 and CDR2 (germline): SGHTA, FQGTGA. Trimming cost V 5 bases and J 7 bases; bases outside gene matches: 6. The CDR3 is made up of 15 amino acids. CDR3 sequence: CASSPGQGAVGELFF. As DNA, the CDR3 is TGTGCCAGCAGCCCCGGACAGGGGGCCGTCGGGGAGCTGTTTTTT.

This clonotype came up a few times. The chain has TRBV7-9 and TRBJ1-1; D is undetermined. CDR3 size: 17 residues. Trimming stripped 3 bases from V and 1 base from J, with 18 bases between. From germline, CDR1 is SEHNR and CDR2 FQNEAQ (reference sequence). The CDR3 region is CASSFSFRTAPNTEAFF. CDR3 nucleotide sequence: TGTGCCAGCAGCTTTTCCTTCCGTACCGCCCCGAACACTGAAGCTTTCTTT. The full variable domain, in which reference TRBV7-9 and TRBJ1-1 provide the parts outside the CDR3, is DTGVSQNPRHKITKRGQNVTFRCDPISEHNRLYWYRQTLGQGPEFLTYFQNEAQLEKSRLLSDRFSAERPKGSFSTLEIQRTEQGDSAMYLCASSFSFRTAPNTEAFFGQGTRLTVV.

This clonotype turned up a few times. The CDR3 sequence: CASSEALAKNIQYF. DNA for the CDR3: TGTGCCAGCAGTGAGGCTCTAGCCAAAAACATTCAGTACTTC. This chain links TRBV25-1 with TRBJ2-4; no reliable D call. This CDR3 has 14 amino acids. Looked up from germline, CDR1 is MGHDK and CDR2 is SYGVNS. Trimming stripped 3 bases from V and 0 bases from J, with 6 bases between.

This clonotype was seen only a few times. This chain joins TRBV5-4 and TRBJ2-3; TRBD2 agrees at 9 bases. The CDR3 extends over 16 amino acids. The J segment lost 2 bases and the V segment lost 4 bases, leaving 8 bases of the junction unmatched. Germline-derived CDR1 and CDR2 are SGHNT and YYREEE (reference sequence). The CDR3 sequence is CASSQVAGGITDTQYF. For the CDR3, the DNA is TGTGCCAGCAGCCAGGTGGCGGGGGGGATCACAGATACGCAGTATTTT.

The chain uses TRBV7-2 and TRBJ2-5, with no clear D. V dropped 7 bases and J dropped 4 bases, with 10 bases sitting between them. Germline CDR1 is SGHTA and CDR2 is FQGNSA. The CDR3 covers 12 residues. The CDR3 region has the DNA TGTGCCAGCACCCCCTCCGGAGAGACCCAGTACTTC. Protein sequence: CASTPSGETQYF.

The chain carries TRBV27 and TRBJ1-5, with 8 positions matching TRBD1. CDR3 length: 15 amino acids. J lost 4 bases, V lost 8 bases, and 10 bases had no gene match. Germline V lookup: CDR1 MNHEY, CDR2 SMNVEV (reference sequence). In DNA form, the CDR3 reads TGTGCCAGCCGCTCTTTTCGGACAGGGAATCAGCCCCAGCATTTT. Its protein product is CASRSFRTGNQPQHF.

V gene TRBV5-1 combines with J gene TRBJ1-2, with D unclear. CDR1 and CDR2 (germline): SGHRS, YFSETQ. The length of the CDR3 is 14 residues. V was trimmed by 0 bases and J by 4 bases, leaving 10 bases between them. DNA for the CDR3: TGCGCCAGCAGCTTGGAACGGGGTATCTATGGCTACACCTTC. It encodes CASSLERGIYGYTF.

This clonotype was seen repeatedly, ten times or more. The CDR3 nucleotides are TGCGCCAGCAGCTTGGCCCGACTAGCGGGGGGGCAATTAGATACGCAGTATTTT. It translates to CASSLARLAGGQLDTQYF. The chain uses TRBV5-1 and TRBJ2-3; TRBD2 aligns across 14 bases. From germline, CDR1 is SGHRS and CDR2 YFSETQ. The CDR3 covers 18 residues. The V segment lost 0 bases and the J segment 5 bases; nucleotides outside the gene matches: 8.

This clonotype was seen more than once but under ten times. The V call is TRBV5-6, the J call TRBJ2-5, with a possible D match to TRBD2 (6 bases). The CDR3 is 13 residues long. V was pared by 6 bases and J by 4 bases, with 13 bases between. In germline, CDR1 is SGHDT, CDR2 YYEEEE. In DNA, the CDR3 is TGTGCCAGCAACCGGGACTTAGGAGAGACCCAGTACTTC. Protein: CASNRDLGETQYF.

This chain joins TRBV12-3 or TRBV12-4 and TRBJ2-1; D not certain. The CDR3 sequence is 11 residues long. Trimming removed 7 bases at V and 10 bases at J, with 11 bases between. The chain's CDR3 is CASTPSYEQFF. CDR3 bases: TGTGCCAGCACCCCATCATACGAGCAGTTCTTC.

The genes are TRBV7-9 and TRBJ1-3, with D unclear. CDR1 SEHNR and CDR2 FQNEAQ come from the germline V gene (reference sequence). This CDR3 region has 12 residues. With 6 bases removed from V and 8 bases from J, the gap between germline ends came to 11 bases. The CDR3 protein is CASSSGVYTIYF. The CDR3 coding sequence is TGTGCCAGCAGTTCCGGCGTATACACCATATATTTT.

The V and J genes are TRBV5-5 and TRBJ2-2, with TRBD2 as a possible D gene (5 bases). Trimming left V 6 bases short and J 5 bases short, with 14 bases between. The CDR3 has 14 amino acids. The V gene's germline CDR1 is SGHKS and CDR2 YYEKEE (reference sequence). In nucleotides, the CDR3 is TGTGCCAGCATTTATCGGACGGGGACCGGGGAGCTGTTTTTT. It codes for CASIYRTGTGELFF.